This record looks at one TCR beta chain sequence and its context. The antigen it binds to is not known. Base-call qualities are not available, and no considerably larger clone is one nucleotide away. The sample originates from a study of long-term antiretroviral therapy in people with HIV (dated 2022 in TCRdb). Background on the whole study: The earliest samples were collected about a decade before the 2015 WHO recommendation for immediate ART, when ART was typically delayed until CD4 counts fell. This retrospective serial study examined whether starting ART and sustained HIV suppression were associated with changes in the composition and diversity of the TRB repertoire in peripheral blood. From some 28 adults with confirmed HIV infection, the cohort provided fewer than 200 cryopreserved PBMC samples, gathered serially across a mean of about six years (range 1-12). Eleven of the 30 participants with HIV were female. No cross-contamination during QIAcube processing was shown when test extractions of a monoclonal T-cell line were performed alongside about 30 polyclonal samples.

Participants were included only if at least one PBMC sample before ART initiation and at least two post-ART samples were available. Every participant with HIV received treatment in the United States of America. Before DNA extraction, cryopreserved samples of about 0.95-10 million PBMC were thawed and then washed. At the time of the earliest PBMC sample, participants with HIV were aged between roughly 23 and 60 years. PBMC samples from each participant spanned 1-4 timepoints before ART initiation and 2-8 timepoints after ART initiation, with a median of 7 samples. Serial HIV viral load, CD4+ T-cell count, ART history and demographic data were obtained for every participant. Genomic DNA was extracted from unsorted PBMC with a Qiagen kit on a QIAcube, with processing performed in batches of 12 samples. Overall results and qualifications from the work: CDR3 length ranges in HIV repertoires were narrower than in controls, and network structure suggested an antigen-experienced repertoire with only a slight naive shift after ART. No data were available on ART adherence, viral resistance or therapy changes, limiting inferences about post-ART repertoire changes. At every time point, the repertoire was dominated by expanded TRB clones first identified before ART initiation, although this dominance fluctuated and, in many PLHIV, declined after ART. The samples span the years 2004 to 2017, and the ART regimens used may be less effective than current regimens. Because cell numbers in pre-ART samples were limited, unsorted PBMC were profiled instead of sorted CD4+ and CD8+ T cells. Limited PBMC availability meant only the TCR beta chain was sequenced, without alpha chain pairing. Starting ART was linked to a significant rise in TRB diversity, yet even with long-term ART the diversity remained significantly lower than in transplant donor controls.

From the cysteine through the phenylalanine, the CDR3 covers 14 amino acids. Only the CDR3 DNA is retained, 42 bases long and in frame from the first base. According to the germline V gene (reference sequence), CDR1 reads SEHNR and CDR2 reads FQNEAQ. V was cut back by 5 bases and J by 4 bases, leaving a gap of 14 bases between them. Sequencing of the TRB variable region was done with the immunoSEQ hsTCRB v3.0 assay at survey level resolution. The targeted TRB sequencing depth was 40,000-50,000 T-cell genomes per sample. TRB libraries were pooled and sequenced on an Illumina MiSeq using a v3 150-cycle kit. From the authors' description of their analysis: Repertoire analysis was performed in R inside a reproducible Nextflow workflow that covered QC, data transformation and analysis. Custom analyses were implemented in LymphoSeq2, an R package for AIRR-Seq data exploration. After excluding a handful of samples that yielded fewer than 5000 total TRB sequences, fewer than 200 HIV repertoires remained for analysis. Among the 170 to 200 retained HIV repertoires, roughly 60 were collected before ART initiation and around 130 were collected after ART initiation. Each repertoire was downsampled to 5000 TRB nucleotide sequences, and summary statistics were averaged across 100 downsampling iterations. TRB sequences were retained for analysis only if CDR3 regions of at least seven amino acids were present. Two measures captured diversity: a Shannon entropy-derived clonality score and the Gini coefficient. In the repertoire networks, any two of the top 5000 CDR3 amino acid sequences were linked whenever the two sequences differed by an edit distance of one. Antigen specificity groups and MHC restriction were predicted for TRB CDR3 amino acid sequences with GLIPH2. CDR3 amino acid sequences were matched against VDJdb and McPAS-TCR to flag known CMV, EBV, HIV or tissue antigen associations. Pre-ART, post-ART and control groups were compared with Wilcoxon signed-rank tests and Holm-Bonferroni correction. The table comes from immuneACCESS by way of TCRdb, which keeps in-frame sequences with V and J called. Part of the clones is missing from these tables; in studies checked, under half for an unresolved V gene and the rest for unknown reasons. For V, J and clone size, that table is used; D and trimming come from the DNA. The sample table contains around 19,000 clones; only one count was recorded for about 80% of them. The leading ten clones occupy under 9.5% of the sample.

The V gene is TRBV7-9 and the J gene is TRBJ1-1; the D gene is perhaps TRBD1, on 6 matching bases. The TCR sequence derives from a man aged 50-59 years with HIV. The starting material was unsorted PBMCs, obtained 0.3 years before starting antiretroviral therapy. The CDR3 region reads CASSQPRGSTEAFF. The nucleotide sequence reads TGTGCCAGCAGCCAACCGAGGGGGTCCACTGAAGCTTTCTTT.